This TCR beta chain was sequenced during a study of shared clonotypes between healthy human individuals. CD45RO-negative cells were positively selected for CCR7, leaving out terminally differentiated effector memory CD45RA+ cells. Using immunoSEQ multiplex PCR, the repertoire was profiled, and TCRdb retains in-frame clones only, with some absent. The data contain some 2 million clones, approximately 95% of them singletons. V was pared by 3 bases and J by 6 bases, with 8 bases of the junction left unmatched. Per germline, CDR1 MGHRA and CDR2 YSYEKL. The CDR3 sequence is 15 residues long. The chain has TRBV4-1 and TRBJ2-7; TRBD1 aligns across 10 bases. This sequence was found in a man younger than 35 in good health. Sequenced sample: naive CD8+ T cells sorted from blood. The CDR3 here is CASSHSGTGEVEQYF. The CDR3 region has the DNA TGCGCCAGCAGCCACTCCGGGACAGGGGAGGTCGAGCAGTACTTC.